This T cell receptor (beta chain) stems from a study of blood T cell repertoires in COVID-19. Study background: The study drew acute and convalescent COVID-19 samples from the United States, Italy and Spain. Sources were T cells, B-cell-depleted T cells, or PBMCs; the material itself was cDNA or gDNA.

Original data processing: Estimation of nucleated cell counts was performed using reference gene primer amplification. Assay: immunoSEQ multiplex PCR; the TCRdb copy retains only in-frame clones and omits some. The V and J calls and the clone size are those of that table, but D and trimming were determined from the DNA. The table includes about 250,000 clones, over 70% detected once. CDR3 length: 14 amino acids. Germline V gene lookup returns CDR1 SGHNT and CDR2 YYREEE (reference sequence). The junction had 13 bases not matched to a gene; V was cut back by 5 bases and J by 11 bases. The receptor was derived from a man older than 75 with acute or convalescent COVID-19. The rearrangement uses TRBV5-4 and TRBJ1-1; 9 bases fit TRBD1. Sequencing was performed on peripheral blood. CDR3 loop: CASSPGTGIARAFF. The CDR3 region has the DNA TGTGCCAGCAGTCCCGGGACAGGGATCGCACGGGCTTTCTTT.